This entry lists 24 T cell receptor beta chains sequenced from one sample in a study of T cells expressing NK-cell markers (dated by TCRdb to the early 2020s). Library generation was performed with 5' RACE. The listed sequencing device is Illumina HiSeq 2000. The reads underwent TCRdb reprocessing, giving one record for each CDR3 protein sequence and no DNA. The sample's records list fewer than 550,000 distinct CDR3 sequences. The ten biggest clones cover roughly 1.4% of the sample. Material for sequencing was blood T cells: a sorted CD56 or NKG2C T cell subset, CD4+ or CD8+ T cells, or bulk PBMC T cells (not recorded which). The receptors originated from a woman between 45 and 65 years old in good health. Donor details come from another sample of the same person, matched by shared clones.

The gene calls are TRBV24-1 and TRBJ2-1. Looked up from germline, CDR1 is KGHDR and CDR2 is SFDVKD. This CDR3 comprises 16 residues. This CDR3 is CATSDLASNSYNEQFF.

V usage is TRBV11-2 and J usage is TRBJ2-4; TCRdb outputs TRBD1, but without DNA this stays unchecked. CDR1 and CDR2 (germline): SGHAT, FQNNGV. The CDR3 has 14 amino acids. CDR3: CASGHGRTKNIQYF.

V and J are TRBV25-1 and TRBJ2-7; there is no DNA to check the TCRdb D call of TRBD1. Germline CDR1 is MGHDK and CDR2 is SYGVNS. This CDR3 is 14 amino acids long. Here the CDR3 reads CASSEGKRGLEQYF.

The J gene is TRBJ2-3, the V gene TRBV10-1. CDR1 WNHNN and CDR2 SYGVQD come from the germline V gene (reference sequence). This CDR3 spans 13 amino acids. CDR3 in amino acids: CASSKVSTDTQYF.

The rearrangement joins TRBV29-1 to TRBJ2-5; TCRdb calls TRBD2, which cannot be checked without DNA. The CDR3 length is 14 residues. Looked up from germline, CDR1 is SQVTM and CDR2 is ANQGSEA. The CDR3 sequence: CSGRWREGTETQYF.

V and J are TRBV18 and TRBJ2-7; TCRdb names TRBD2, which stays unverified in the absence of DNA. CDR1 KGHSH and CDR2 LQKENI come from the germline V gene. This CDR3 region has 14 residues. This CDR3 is CASSPLAGGYEQYF.

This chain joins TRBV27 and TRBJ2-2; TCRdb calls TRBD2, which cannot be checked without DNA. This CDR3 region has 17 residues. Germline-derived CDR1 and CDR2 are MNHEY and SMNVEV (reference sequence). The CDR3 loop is CASKQLGLGEFTGELFF.

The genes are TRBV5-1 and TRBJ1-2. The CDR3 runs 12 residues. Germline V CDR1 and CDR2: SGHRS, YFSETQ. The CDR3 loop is CASSPRADGYTF. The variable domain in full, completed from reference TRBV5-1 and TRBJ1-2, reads KAGVTQTPRYLIKTRGQQVTLSCSPISGHRSVSWYQQTPGQGLQFLFEYFSETQRNKGNFPGRFSGRQFSNSRSEMNVSTLELGDSALYLCASSPRADGYTFGSGTRLTVV.

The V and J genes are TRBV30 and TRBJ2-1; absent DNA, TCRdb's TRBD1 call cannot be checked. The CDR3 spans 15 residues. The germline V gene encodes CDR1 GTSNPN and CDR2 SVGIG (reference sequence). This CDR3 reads CAWSVRQGFFDEQFF.

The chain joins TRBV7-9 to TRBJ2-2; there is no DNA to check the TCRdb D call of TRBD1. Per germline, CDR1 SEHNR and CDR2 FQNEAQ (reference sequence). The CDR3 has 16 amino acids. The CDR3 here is CASSRDTGPNTGELFF.

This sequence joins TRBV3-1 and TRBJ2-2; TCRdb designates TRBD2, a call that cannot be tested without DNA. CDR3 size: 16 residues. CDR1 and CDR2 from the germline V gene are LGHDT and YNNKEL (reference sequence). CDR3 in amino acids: CASSSLAGDETGELFF.

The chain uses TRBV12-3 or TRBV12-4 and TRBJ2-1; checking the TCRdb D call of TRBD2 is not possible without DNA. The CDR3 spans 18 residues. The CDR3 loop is CASTPSGTSVPGDNEQFF.

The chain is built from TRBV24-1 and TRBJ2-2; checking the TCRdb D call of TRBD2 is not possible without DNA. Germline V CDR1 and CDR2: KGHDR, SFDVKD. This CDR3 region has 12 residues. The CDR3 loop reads CATQLVAGELFF.

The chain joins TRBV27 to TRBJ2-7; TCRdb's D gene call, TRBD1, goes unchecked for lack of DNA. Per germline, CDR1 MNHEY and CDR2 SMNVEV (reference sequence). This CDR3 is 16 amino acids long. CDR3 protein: CASSKLTGAESYEQYF.

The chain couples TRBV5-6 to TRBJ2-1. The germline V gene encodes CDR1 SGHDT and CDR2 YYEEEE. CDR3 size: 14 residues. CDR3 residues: CASSLGYSYNEQFF.

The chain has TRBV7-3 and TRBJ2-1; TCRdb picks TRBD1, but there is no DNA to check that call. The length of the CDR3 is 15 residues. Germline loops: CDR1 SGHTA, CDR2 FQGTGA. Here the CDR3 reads CASSSRQGVYNEQFF.

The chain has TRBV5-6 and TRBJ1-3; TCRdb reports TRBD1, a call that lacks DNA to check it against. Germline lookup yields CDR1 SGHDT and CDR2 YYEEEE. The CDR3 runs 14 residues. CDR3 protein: CASNDRDSGNTIYF.

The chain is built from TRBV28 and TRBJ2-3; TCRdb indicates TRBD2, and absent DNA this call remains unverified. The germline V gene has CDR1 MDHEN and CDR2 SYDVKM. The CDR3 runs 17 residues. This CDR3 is CASSSPLRLADTDTQYF. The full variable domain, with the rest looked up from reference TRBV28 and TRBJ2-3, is DVKVTQSSRYLVKRTGEKVFLECVQDMDHENMFWYRQDPGLGLRLIYFSYDVKMKEKGDIPEGYSVSREKKERFSLILESASTNQTSMYLCASSSPLRLADTDTQYFGPGTRLTVL.

CDR3 residues: CAISEGPRDSQPQHF. The chain links TRBV10-3 to TRBJ1-5. The germline gives CDR1 ENHRY, CDR2 SYGVKD. The CDR3 extends over 15 amino acids.

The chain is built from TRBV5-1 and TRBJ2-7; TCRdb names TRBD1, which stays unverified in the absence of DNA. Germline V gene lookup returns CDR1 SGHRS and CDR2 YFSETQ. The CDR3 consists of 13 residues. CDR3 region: CASSSRTGYEQYF.

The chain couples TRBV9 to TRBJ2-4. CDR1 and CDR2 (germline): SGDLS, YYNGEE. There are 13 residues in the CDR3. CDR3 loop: CASSHSEKSIQYF.

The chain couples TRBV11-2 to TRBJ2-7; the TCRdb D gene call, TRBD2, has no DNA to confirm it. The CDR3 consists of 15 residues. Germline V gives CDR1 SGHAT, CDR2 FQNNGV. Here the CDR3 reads CASSLNTQALYEQYF.

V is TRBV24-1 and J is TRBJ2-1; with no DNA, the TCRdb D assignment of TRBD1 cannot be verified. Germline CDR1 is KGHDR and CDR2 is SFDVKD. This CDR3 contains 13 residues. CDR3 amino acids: CATSENPRDEQFF.

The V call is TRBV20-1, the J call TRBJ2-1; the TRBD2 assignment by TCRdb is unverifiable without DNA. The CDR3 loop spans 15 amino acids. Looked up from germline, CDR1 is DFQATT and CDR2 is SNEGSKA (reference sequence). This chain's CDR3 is CSARDQASGSGEQFF.